A selection of T cell receptor beta chains follows, all from one sample in a study of blood T cells in healthy people across ages. Via MiXCR, TCRdb re-called the 5' RACE reads, giving one row per CDR3 protein. The data show about 1.8 million distinct CDR3 sequences, 49% seen once. Source material: blood. These receptors were collected from a woman aged 40 to 55 in good health. CDR3s include the opening cysteine and the closing phenylalanine or tryptophan.

TRBV12-3/TRBV12-4	15	CASSLGQVNSYEQFF
TRBV20-1	17	CSAALREGIYGTDTQYF
TRBV6-2/TRBV6-3	12	CASTSLPGEQYF
TRBV27	12	CASRTGGYEQFF
TRBV20-1	12	CSASQGDNEQFF
TRBV9	13	CASSVDGPDTQYF
TRBV12-3/TRBV12-4	13	CASSLYQEHEQYF
TRBV5-1	14	CASSLDGSRDTQYF
TRBV4-1	16	CASSQISRDRDNGYTF
TRBV4-1	14	CASSQAASTDTQYF
TRBV20-1	15	CSAPTGTGCSYEQYF
TRBV7-2	14	CASSLVSDDRGYTF
TRBV5-6	16	CASSFYGGPNTDTQYF
TRBV20-1	10	CSAPIAGYTF
TRBV4-1	15	CASSQGQGEEQPQHF
TRBV12-3/TRBV12-4	14	CASSTDRGGYGYTF
TRBV6-5	15	CASSTSGTAYNEQYF
TRBV20-1	15	CSATVRGTGFTPQHF
TRBV4-1	17	CASSHKLPGQGRDEQYF
TRBV10-3	13	CAISGGRRETQYF
TRBV20-1	13	CSAQTSGSYEQYF
TRBV15	13	CATSRDRISEQYF
TRBV6-5	19	CASSYAPPSTSGWAGELFF
TRBV12-3/TRBV12-4	15	CASSPTGGNWETQYF
TRBV6-5	15	CASHSPGGLYNEQFF
TRBV12-3/TRBV12-4	16	CASTQRGGSYQETQYF
TRBV9	15	CASSAGTGTTYGYTF
TRBV28	15	CASSLAATGRGEQFF
TRBV3-1	15	CASRPENRSNQPQHF
TRBV6-1	13	CASSGTRDQPQHF
TRBV10-3	15	CAISETGGVDQPQHF
TRBV6-2/TRBV6-3	16	CASTRPLDPSYNEQFF
TRBV7-2	16	CASSLEGGGPGSEQYF
TRBV4-3	17	CASSPARAGFKNYGYTF
TRBV2	13	CASSVRTGDGYTF
TRBV20-1	13	CSAQNRGPYEQYF
TRBV28	13	CASGRSIKLGYTF
TRBV15	16	CATSRDLRTSSHEQYF
TRBV6-1	15	CASSVQSPGANVLTF
TRBV9	15	CASSDLAGWEDTQYF
TRBV12-3/TRBV12-4	19	CASSLGPLAGGPETGELFF
TRBV27	16	CASSPPPQGLIREQYF
TRBV5-1	15	CASSLAEQGADGYTF
TRBV6-5	13	CASSPGPRAGYTF
TRBV18	13	CASSGRKLDTQYF
TRBV4-3	14	CASSPKTGGETQYF
TRBV20-1	13	CSALRDSQETQYF
TRBV7-8	15	CASSPRTSSYNEQYF
TRBV5-1	15	CASSWIAGEGETQYF
TRBV6-2/TRBV6-3	13	CASSYSKRDEQFF
TRBV6-5	14	CASSDSGGRETQYF